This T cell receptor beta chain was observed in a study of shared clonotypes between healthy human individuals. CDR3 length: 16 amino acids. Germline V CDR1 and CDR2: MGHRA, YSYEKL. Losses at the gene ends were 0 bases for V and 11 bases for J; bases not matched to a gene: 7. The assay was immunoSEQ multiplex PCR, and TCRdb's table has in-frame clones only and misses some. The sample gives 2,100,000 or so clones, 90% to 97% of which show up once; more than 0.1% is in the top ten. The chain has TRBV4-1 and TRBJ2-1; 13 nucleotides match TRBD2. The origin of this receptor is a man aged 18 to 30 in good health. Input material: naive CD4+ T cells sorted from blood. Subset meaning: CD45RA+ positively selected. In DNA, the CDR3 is TGCGCCAGCAGCCAAGAGGCGGAGGGACTAGCGGGGAAGCAGTTCTTC. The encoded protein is CASSQEAEGLAGKQFF.